The next 23 T cell receptor beta chains were all read from a single sample in a study of cytomegalovirus exposure and HLA in healthy donors (TCRdb year 2017). Library preparation employed the immunoSEQ multiplex PCR assay. The multiplex PCR relied on a mix of 60 forward primers for TCR Vbeta segments and 13 reverse primers for TCR Jbeta segments. The immuneACCESS repertoire file appears here via TCRdb, limited to in-frame rearrangements. These files lack a portion of the clones; in checked studies, under half of the deficit traces to unresolved V genes, and the cause of the others is not known. The sample table contains approximately 110,000 clones; only one count was recorded for approximately 70% of them. The ten largest clones add up to approximately 4.3% of the sample. Input material: PBMCs. The receptors shown here come from a man in his 60s in good health and CMV-seropositive.

The chain recombines TRBV29-1 with TRBJ1-4, with 9 bases that match TRBD1. J was trimmed by 6 bases and V by 4 bases; bases with no gene match: 9. The V gene's germline CDR1 is SQVTM and CDR2 ANQGSEA. The length of the CDR3 is 15 residues. CDR3 protein: CSVGGQGWDDEKLFF. The DNA of the CDR3 is TGCAGCGTTGGGGGACAGGGTTGGGACGATGAAAAACTGTTTTTT.

The CDR3 is CASSLDGQTSGETQYF. The CDR3 DNA reads TGCGCCAGCAGCTTGGATGGGCAGACTAGTGGAGAGACCCAGTACTTC. The chain employs TRBV5-1 and TRBJ2-5; TRBD2 might be the D (6 bases). Germline CDR1 and CDR2: SGHRS and YFSETQ. Trimming shortened V by 0 bases and J by 4 bases, and 16 bases separated the two germline ends. The CDR3 runs to 16 residues.

CDR3 sequence reads: CSAGRVHTEAFF. The CDR3 DNA follows: TGCAGCGCTGGCCGGGTTCACACTGAAGCTTTCTTT. The genes are TRBV29-1 and TRBJ1-1; D call uncertain. V lost 7 bases and J lost 3, with 12 bases in between. This CDR3 region has 12 residues. The germline V gene encodes CDR1 SQVTM and CDR2 ANQGSEA. Variable domain in full (rest from reference TRBV29-1 and TRBJ1-1): SAVISQKPSRDICQRGTSLTIQCQVDSQVTMMFWYRQQPGQSLTLIATANQGSEATYESGFVIDKFPISRPNLTFSTLTVSNMSPEDSSIYLCSAGRVHTEAFFGQGTRLTVV.

This clone was found a few times. The chain combines TRBV5-6 with TRBJ2-5, with TRBD1 identical over 12 bases. Germline assignment: CDR1 SGHDT and CDR2 YYEEEE. The CDR3 totals 16 residues. The trim removed 2 bases at V and 4 bases at J, leaving 6 bases unmatched. Here the CDR3 DNA reads TGTGCCAGCAGCTTACGGGGACAGGGGGCTGCAGAGACCCAGTACTTC. It encodes CASSLRGQGAAETQYF.

J is TRBJ1-1 and V is TRBV29-1; D unresolved. The CDR3 length is 13 residues. Per germline, CDR1 SQVTM and CDR2 ANQGSEA. V was shortened by 7 bases and J by 1 base, with 13 bases between the two germline ends. The CDR3 nucleotides read TGCAGCGCTTCTAGGTATCAGAACACTGAAGCTTTCTTT. It codes for CSASRYQNTEAFF.

The chain employs TRBV2 and TRBJ2-1; 10 positions match TRBD2. Per germline, CDR1 SNHLY and CDR2 FYNNEI. The CDR3 covers 16 residues. Germline trimming cut 6 bases from V and 2 bases from J; bases unmatched to any gene: 7. The CDR3 region has the DNA TGTGCCAGCAGCGAGCGGGGGGGCCCCCCCTACAATGAGCAGTTCTTC. It is translated as CASSERGGPPYNEQFF.

This chain joins TRBV10-3 and TRBJ1-6; D gene ambiguous. V lost 5 bases and J lost 4, with 9 bases in between. Germline V CDR1 and CDR2: ENHRY, SYGVKD. CDR3 length: 14 amino acids. The chain's CDR3 is CAISWGEYNSPLHF. The CDR3 nucleotides are TGTGCCATCAGTTGGGGAGAGTATAATTCACCCCTCCACTTT.

The rearrangement links TRBV13 to TRBJ2-7, with D possibly being TRBD1 (7 bases). Between the trimmed V and J ends, which lost 4 bases and 2 bases, there was a span of 18 bases. Germline lookup yields CDR1 PRHDT and CDR2 FYEKMQ (reference sequence). There are 16 residues in the CDR3. CDR3 protein: CASSSQGGRDAYEQYF. The CDR3 DNA sequence: TGTGCCAGCAGCTCCCAGGGGGGCAGGGATGCCTACGAGCAGTACTTC. Together with reference TRBV13 and TRBJ2-7, the CDR3 gives the full variable domain: AAGVIQSPRHLIKEKRETATLKCYPIPRHDTVYWYQQGPGQDPQFLISFYEKMQSDKGSIPDRFSAQQFSDYHSELNMSSLELGDSALYFCASSSQGGRDAYEQYFGPGTRLTVT.

The chain uses TRBV5-1 and TRBJ2-2; 7 bases fit TRBD1. The CDR3 runs 16 residues. V lost 1 base to trimming and J lost 7 bases; unmatched junction nucleotides: 10. Germline values: CDR1 SGHRS, CDR2 YFSETQ. The CDR3 loop reads CASSLTMGQSGGELFF. Written as DNA, the CDR3 is TGCGCCAGCAGCTTGACGATGGGACAGTCAGGCGGGGAGCTGTTTTTT.

The chain has TRBV7-8 and TRBJ1-6, with 8 bases matching TRBD1. Germline CDR1 is SGHVS and CDR2 is FQNEAQ. This CDR3 is built from 16 residues. The J segment lost 6 bases and the V segment lost 4 bases, leaving 8 bases of the junction unmatched. The CDR3 reads CASSSPQTGVNSPLHF. CDR3 nucleotide sequence: TGTGCCAGCAGCTCCCCACAGACAGGGGTTAATTCACCCCTCCACTTT.

The rearrangement joins TRBV11-1 to TRBJ2-5, with a possible D match to TRBD2 (6 bases). V was clipped by 3 bases and J by 2 bases, with 10 bases between them. CDR3 length: 14 residues. The germline V gene encodes CDR1 SGHAT and CDR2 FQDESV (reference sequence). CDR3 sequence reads: CASSFGGGQETQYF. CDR3 nucleotides: TGTGCCAGCAGCTTTGGTGGGGGGCAAGAGACCCAGTACTTC.

The rearrangement uses TRBV5-5 and TRBJ1-2; TRBD1 matches at 8 bases. Germline CDR1 is SGHKS and CDR2 is YYEKEE (reference sequence). CDR3 length: 17 amino acids. V lost 4 bases and J lost 1; bases outside the gene matches: 12. CDR3 sequence (DNA): TGTGCCAGCAGCACCAACCCCGGGACAGGACTTAACTATGGCTACACCTTC. It codes for CASSTNPGTGLNYGYTF. The full variable domain, in which reference TRBV5-5 and TRBJ1-2 provide the parts outside the CDR3, is DAGVTQSPTHLIKTRGQQVTLRCSPISGHKSVSWYQQVLGQGPQFIFQYYEKEERGRGNFPDRFSARQFPNYSSELNVNALLLGDSALYLCASSTNPGTGLNYGYTFGSGTRLTVV.

The J gene is TRBJ2-2, the V gene TRBV28, with D hard to call. V was trimmed by 7 bases and J by 4 bases, leaving 10 bases between them. There are 13 residues in the CDR3. In germline, CDR1 is MDHEN, CDR2 SYDVKM. This chain's CDR3 is CASNIPLTGELFF. The CDR3 DNA follows: TGTGCCAGCAATATCCCACTCACCGGGGAGCTGTTTTTT.

The chain has TRBV29-1 and TRBJ1-4; 7 bases fit TRBD1. J gave up 0 bases and V 7 bases, and 17 bases lay outside the gene matches. Germline V gives CDR1 SQVTM, CDR2 ANQGSEA. The CDR3 is 18 amino acids. In DNA, the CDR3 is TGCAGCGGACCGGGACAGAGGCAAAAGCCCGCAACTAATGAAAAACTGTTTTTT. Translated, it gives CSGPGQRQKPATNEKLFF. Full variable domain (rest looked up from reference TRBV29-1 and TRBJ1-4): SAVISQKPSRDICQRGTSLTIQCQVDSQVTMMFWYRQQPGQSLTLIATANQGSEATYESGFVIDKFPISRPNLTFSTLTVSNMSPEDSSIYLCSGPGQRQKPATNEKLFFGSGTQLSVL.

This clone was seen once. The chain combines TRBV28 with TRBJ1-3; possible D gene TRBD1, 5 bases. Per germline, CDR1 MDHEN and CDR2 SYDVKM. The CDR3 sequence is 14 residues long. V gave up 6 bases and J gave up 0 bases, with 9 bases separating them. DNA of the CDR3: TGTGCCAGCAGCGGGGGACTCTCTGGAAACACCATATATTTT. Its translation is CASSGGLSGNTIYF.

This clone was seen just once. The chain carries TRBV6-5 and TRBJ2-5; a weak D match, TRBD1 (5 bases). TRBJ2-7 explains the end of the DNA better; the J call may be wrong. Looked up from germline, CDR1 is MNHEY and CDR2 is SVGAGI. This CDR3 spans 14 amino acids. The CDR3, as DNA: TGTGCCAGCAGTTACTCGTGGGGCCGCCGCGAGCAGTACTTC. This translates into CASSYSWGRREQYF.

The chain carries TRBV5-1 and TRBJ1-1; D remains unclear. The germline V and J ends were trimmed by 1 base and 3 bases, with 7 bases remaining between them. The CDR3 runs to 13 residues. Germline V gives CDR1 SGHRS, CDR2 YFSETQ. The CDR3 DNA reads TGCGCCAGCAGCTTGACAGCGGACACTGAAGCTTTCTTT. It translates to CASSLTADTEAFF. Filled out from reference TRBV5-1 and TRBJ1-1, the complete variable domain reads KAGVTQTPRYLIKTRGQQVTLSCSPISGHRSVSWYQQTPGQGLQFLFEYFSETQRNKGNFPGRFSGRQFSNSRSEMNVSTLELGDSALYLCASSLTADTEAFFGQGTRLTVV.

The rearrangement links TRBV11-1 to TRBJ1-1; tentatively, D is TRBD1 (5 bases). The CDR3 totals 14 residues. Germline CDR1 is SGHAT and CDR2 is FQDESV (reference sequence). Trimming stripped 5 bases from V and 7 bases from J, with 17 bases between. The CDR3 is CASSGRRGIGEAFF. As DNA, the CDR3 is TGTGCCAGCAGCGGCCGTCGGGGGATCGGTGAAGCTTTCTTT.

This clone was detected only a few times. The chain carries TRBV4-1 and TRBJ1-4; D is unresolved. Trimming stripped 1 base from V and 7 bases from J, with 4 bases between. The length of the CDR3 is 12 residues. CDR1 and CDR2 from the germline V gene are MGHRA and YSYEKL. CDR3 residues: CASSQVSEKLFF. The CDR3 DNA follows: TGCGCCAGCAGCCAAGTGAGTGAAAAACTGTTTTTT.

The CDR3 sequence is CASSFNRGSNQPQHF. The CDR3, as DNA: TGTGCCAGCAGTTTCAACAGGGGAAGCAATCAGCCCCAGCATTTT. The chain couples TRBV28 to TRBJ1-5; 7 bases fit TRBD1. Germline V lookup: CDR1 MDHEN, CDR2 SYDVKM. The CDR3 length is 15 residues. V was pared by 3 bases and J by 1 base, with 3 bases of the junction left unmatched.

V gene TRBV18 combines with J gene TRBJ1-1; D unclear. Trimming stripped 2 bases from V and 1 base from J, with 5 bases between. The CDR3 covers 13 residues. CDR1 and CDR2 (germline): KGHSH, LQKENI. This CDR3 is CASSPSSNTEAFF. CDR3 nucleotides: TGTGCCAGCTCACCATCCTCGAACACTGAAGCTTTCTTT.

V usage is TRBV5-1 and J usage is TRBJ2-3; possibly TRBD2 for D (6 bases). CDR3 size: 16 residues. CDR1 SGHRS and CDR2 YFSETQ come from the germline V gene. Trimming took off 0 bases at V and 2 bases at J, with 13 bases between the two ends. Here the CDR3 reads CASSLAGDSSTDTQYF. DNA of the CDR3: TGCGCCAGCAGCTTGGCCGGGGACTCCTCCACAGATACGCAGTATTTT.

V usage is TRBV5-4 and J usage is TRBJ1-1; 9 nucleotides match TRBD1. Germline CDR1 and CDR2: SGHNT and YYREEE (reference sequence). Trimming removed 7 bases from V and 6 bases from J; junction bases left unmatched: 13. The CDR3 has 15 residues. The CDR3 nucleotides are TGTGCCAGCCGACGCTCCGGGACAGGGTATCCTGAAGCTTTCTTT. Protein: CASRRSGTGYPEAFF. Filled out from reference TRBV5-4 and TRBJ1-1, the complete variable domain reads ETGVTQSPTHLIKTRGQQVTLRCSSQSGHNTVSWYQQALGQGPQFIFQYYREEENGRGNFPPRFSGLQFPNYSSELNVNALELDDSALYLCASRRSGTGYPEAFFGQGTRLTVV.